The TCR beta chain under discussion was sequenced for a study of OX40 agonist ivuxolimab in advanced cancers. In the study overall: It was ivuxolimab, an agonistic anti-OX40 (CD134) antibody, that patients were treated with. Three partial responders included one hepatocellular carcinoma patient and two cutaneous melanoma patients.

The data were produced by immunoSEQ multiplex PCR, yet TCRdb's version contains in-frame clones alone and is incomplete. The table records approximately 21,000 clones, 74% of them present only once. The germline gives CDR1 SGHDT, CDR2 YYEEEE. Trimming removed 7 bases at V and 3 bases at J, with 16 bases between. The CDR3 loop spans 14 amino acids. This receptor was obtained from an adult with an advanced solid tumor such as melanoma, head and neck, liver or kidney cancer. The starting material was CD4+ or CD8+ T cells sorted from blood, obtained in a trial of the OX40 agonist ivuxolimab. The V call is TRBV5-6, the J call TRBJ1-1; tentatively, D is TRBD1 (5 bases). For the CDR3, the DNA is TGTGCCAGCTTCAGGGTATTAGGGGACACTGAAGCTTTCTTT. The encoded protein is CASFRVLGDTEAFF.